The 17 T cell receptor beta chains reported below all come from one sample, sequenced in a study of blood T cell repertoires in COVID-19. Sequenced by immunoSEQ multiplex PCR; TCRdb stores in-frame clones only, minus some. Among approximately 46,000 clones listed, roughly 73% were seen once. Sequencing used peripheral blood. The receptors originated from a man at least 80 years old with acute or convalescent COVID-19.

This clone was picked up a small number of times. This chain connects TRBV2 to TRBJ1-2, with D perhaps matching TRBD1 (6 bases). The V end was cut by 11 bases, the J end by 1 base, with 17 bases between. The CDR3 has 14 residues. Germline-derived CDR1 and CDR2 are SNHLY and FYNNEI. The CDR3 DNA reads as TGTGCCGGAGACTCCGGGACAAATAACTATGGCTACACCTTC. Amino acids: CAGDSGTNNYGYTF.

Only a few counts were recorded for this clone. The V and J genes are TRBV2 and TRBJ2-5, with TRBD2 matching 9 bases. The germline gives CDR1 SNHLY, CDR2 FYNNEI. The CDR3 extends over 16 amino acids. V was clipped by 1 base and J by 1 base; unmatched bases: 4. CDR3 amino acids: CASSEGASGAQETQYF. CDR3 DNA: TGTGCCAGCAGTGAAGGGGCTAGCGGGGCCCAAGAGACCCAGTACTTC.

The chain couples TRBV6-5 to TRBJ2-1, with 12 bases aligning to TRBD2. This CDR3 comprises 16 residues. Trimming removed 4 bases from V and 4 bases from J; junction bases left unmatched: 5. CDR1 is MNHEY and CDR2 is SVGAGI in the germline V gene. The CDR3 here is CASSSLAGGAYNEQFF. As DNA, the CDR3 is TGTGCCAGCAGTTCCCTAGCGGGAGGGGCGTACAATGAGCAGTTCTTC.

This clone appeared a few times. The rearrangement uses TRBV2 and TRBJ1-2; D gene unclear. This CDR3 has 14 amino acids. Germline-derived CDR1 and CDR2 are SNHLY and FYNNEI. V lost 3 bases to trimming and J lost 3 bases, with 11 bases between them. CDR3 residues: CASSETTPYYGYTF. The CDR3, as DNA: TGTGCCAGCAGTGAGACAACCCCCTACTATGGCTACACCTTC.

The chain has TRBV3-1 (or the pseudogene TRBV3-2) and TRBJ2-1; D remains unclear. Germline V gene data show CDR1 as LGHDT and CDR2 as YNNKEL (reference sequence). V was clipped by 5 bases and J by 4 bases, with 9 bases between them. The CDR3 has 13 amino acids. CDR3 DNA: TGTGCCAGCAGCTTTCGCAGATACAATGAGCAGTTCTTC. Amino acids: CASSFRRYNEQFF.

The chain carries TRBV5-1 and TRBJ2-1; 8 nucleotides match TRBD2. The trim removed 2 bases at V and 6 bases at J, leaving 1 base unmatched. This CDR3 contains 13 residues. The V gene's germline CDR1 is SGHRS and CDR2 YFSETQ. The CDR3 reads CASSFGRGNEQFF. CDR3 nucleotides: TGCGCCAGCAGCTTCGGGAGGGGCAATGAGCAGTTCTTC.

The V and J genes are TRBV5-6 and TRBJ2-5, with a possible D match to TRBD2 (5 bases). There are 14 residues in the CDR3. CDR1 and CDR2 from the germline V gene are SGHDT and YYEEEE. The ends were cut back, 2 bases at V and 3 bases at J, with 11 bases in the middle. The CDR3 spells CASSFDVAKETQYF. CDR3 bases: TGTGCCAGCAGCTTTGATGTAGCGAAAGAGACCCAGTACTTC.

The V and J genes are TRBV11-2 and TRBJ1-1; D might be TRBD1 (6 bases). Germline CDR1 SGHAT, CDR2 FQNNGV. This CDR3 contains 16 residues. V lost 1 base and J 1 base, leaving 13 bases between the germline ends. CDR3 coding DNA: TGTGCCAGCAGCTTAGTTACAGGGAGTGGGAACACTGAAGCTTTCTTT. Translating it yields CASSLVTGSGNTEAFF.

This clone was seen more than once but under ten times. The gene calls are TRBV11-2 and TRBJ2-1; 8 bases fit TRBD2. V dropped 2 bases and J dropped 7; count of bases not matched to a gene: 7. The CDR3 runs 15 residues. Germline V gene data show CDR1 as SGHAT and CDR2 as FQNNGV. The CDR3 region is CASSLFSGIANEQFF. The CDR3 region has the DNA TGTGCCAGCAGCTTATTTAGCGGGATAGCTAATGAGCAGTTCTTC.

V gene TRBV2 combines with J gene TRBJ1-5; D unclear. Germline CDR1 and CDR2: SNHLY and FYNNEI. V lost 1 base and J lost 4, with 11 bases in between. This CDR3 has 15 amino acids. The CDR3 is CASSEERLGNQPQHF. CDR3 nucleotide sequence: TGTGCCAGCAGTGAAGAGAGGCTTGGGAATCAGCCCCAGCATTTT.

This clone came up a few times. This rearrangement joins TRBV28 to TRBJ1-5, with 8 bases that match TRBD1. This CDR3 has 14 residues. The trim removed 8 bases at V and 7 bases at J, leaving 10 bases unmatched. CDR1 MDHEN and CDR2 SYDVKM come from the germline V gene. As DNA, the CDR3 is TGTGCCAGCTTTCAGGGACAGGTGAGACAGCCCCAGCATTTT. Its protein is CASFQGQVRQPQHF.

This clone was counted a few times. This chain joins TRBV15 and TRBJ2-7; no clear D gene. The CDR3 has 14 amino acids. The V gene lost 0 bases and the J gene lost 3 bases, with 9 bases spanning the gap. Germline V gene data show CDR1 as LNHNV and CDR2 as YYDKDF (reference sequence). The CDR3 nucleotides are TGTGCCACCAGCAGAGATGGGCAAAACTACGAGCAGTACTTC. The encoded protein is CATSRDGQNYEQYF.

This chain links TRBV6-6 with TRBJ1-5; 8 nucleotides agree with TRBD1. This CDR3 spans 15 amino acids. V shed 2 bases, J shed 6 bases, and the junction held 6 bases outside the gene matches. Germline V gene sequence: CDR1 MNHNY, CDR2 SVGAGI (reference sequence). The CDR3 sequence: CASSYPTQGGQPQHF. In DNA form, the CDR3 reads TGTGCCAGCAGTTACCCGACACAGGGGGGTCAGCCCCAGCATTTT.

The genes are TRBV7-6 and TRBJ2-1; maybe TRBD2 (6 bases). Germline CDR1 is SGHVS and CDR2 is FNYEAQ. Trimming pared 3 bases from V and 4 bases from J, leaving 7 bases between. The CDR3 is made up of 13 amino acids. The CDR3 DNA follows: TGTGCCAGCAGCTTGGGACTTTACAATGAGCAGTTCTTC. Translation gives CASSLGLYNEQFF. The variable domain in full, with the rest retrieved from reference TRBV7-6 and TRBJ2-1, is GAGVSQSPRYKVTKRGQDVALRCDPISGHVSLYWYRQALGQGPEFLTYFNYEAQQDKSGLPNDRFSAERPEGSISTLTIQRTEQRDSAMYRCASSLGLYNEQFFGPGTRLTVL.

V gene TRBV27 combines with J gene TRBJ2-1; D may be TRBD2 (6 bases). CDR3 length equals 14 residues. Germline CDR1 is MNHEY and CDR2 is SMNVEV (reference sequence). Between the trimmed V and J ends, which lost 3 bases and 7 bases, there was a span of 13 bases. Written as DNA, the CDR3 is TGTGCCAGCAGTTTCCGCTTCAGCGGGAATGAGCAGTTCTTC. This sequence encodes CASSFRFSGNEQFF.

The chain employs TRBV28 and TRBJ1-5; D not certain. The CDR3 covers 14 residues. The germline CDR1 and CDR2 sequences are MDHEN and SYDVKM. Trimming left V 5 bases short and J 2 bases short, with 10 bases between. The CDR3 region has the DNA TGTGCCAGCAGTCTCCCCACGGGCAATCAGCCCCAGCATTTT. This sequence encodes CASSLPTGNQPQHF. Using reference TRBV28 and TRBJ1-5 for the parts outside the CDR3, the full variable domain is DVKVTQSSRYLVKRTGEKVFLECVQDMDHENMFWYRQDPGLGLRLIYFSYDVKMKEKGDIPEGYSVSREKKERFSLILESASTNQTSMYLCASSLPTGNQPQHFGDGTRLSIL.

This clone was counted between two and nine times. This chain uses TRBV2 with TRBJ1-1, with D perhaps matching TRBD1 (5 bases). V was cut by 2 bases and J by 5 bases, with 15 bases left in between. This CDR3 spans 15 amino acids. CDR1 and CDR2 from the germline V gene are SNHLY and FYNNEI. The CDR3 is CASSEWGGLGTEAFF. The DNA for the CDR3 is TGTGCCAGCAGTGAATGGGGGGGGTTAGGTACTGAAGCTTTCTTT. Combining the CDR3 with reference TRBV2 and TRBJ1-1 gives the whole variable domain EPEVTQTPSHQVTQMGQEVILRCVPISNHLYFYWYRQILGQKVEFLVSFYNNEISEKSEIFDDQFSVERPDGSNFTLKIRSTKLEDSAMYFCASSEWGGLGTEAFFGQGTRLTVV.